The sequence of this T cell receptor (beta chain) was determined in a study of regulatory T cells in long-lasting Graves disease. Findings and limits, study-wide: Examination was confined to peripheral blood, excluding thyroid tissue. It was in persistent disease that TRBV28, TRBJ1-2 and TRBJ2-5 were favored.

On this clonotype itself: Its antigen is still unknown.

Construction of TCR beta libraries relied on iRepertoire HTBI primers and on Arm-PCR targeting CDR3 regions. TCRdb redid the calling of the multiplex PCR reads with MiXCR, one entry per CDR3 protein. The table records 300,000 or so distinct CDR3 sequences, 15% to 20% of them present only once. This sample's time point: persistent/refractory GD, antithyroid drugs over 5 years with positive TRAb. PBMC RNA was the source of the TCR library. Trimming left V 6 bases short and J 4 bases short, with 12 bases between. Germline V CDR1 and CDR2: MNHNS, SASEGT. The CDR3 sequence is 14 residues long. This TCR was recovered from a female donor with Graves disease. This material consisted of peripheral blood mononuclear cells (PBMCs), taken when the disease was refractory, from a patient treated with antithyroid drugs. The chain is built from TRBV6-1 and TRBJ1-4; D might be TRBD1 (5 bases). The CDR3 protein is CASRGDRINEKLFF. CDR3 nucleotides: TGTGCCAGCAGGGGGGACCGAATTAATGAAAAACTGTTTTTT.